These 29 T cell receptor beta chains were sequenced from one sample in a study of T cell repertoires in cytomegalovirus infection. Their recognized antigens are unknown. One entry per CDR3 protein results from TCRdb running MiXCR on the reads. The sample carries hundreds of thousands of distinct CDR3 sequences, under 45% recorded once. The input for sequencing was cultured PBMCs, taken from culture after CMV antigen stimulation. These receptors all come from a human donor in good health (CMV status not recorded). Some clones in this sample may be carry-over from other donors' samples.

This chain connects TRBV7-4 to TRBJ2-1, with D tentatively TRBD2 (6 bases). CDR1 and CDR2 from the germline V gene are SGHVT and SQSDAQ. V was clipped by 2 bases and J by 8 bases, with 22 bases between them. The CDR3 runs to 17 residues. CDR3 sequence (DNA): TGTGCCAGCAGCTTAAGAGGAGGGCCTCGGGTAATGGATGAGCAGTTCTTC. This codes for CASSLRGGPRVMDEQFF.

J is TRBJ2-1 and V is TRBV20-1; either TRBD1 or TRBD2 may fit D (5 bases each). Between the trimmed V and J ends, which lost 1 base and 6 bases, there was a span of 16 bases. In germline, CDR1 is DFQATT, CDR2 SNEGSKA (reference sequence). The CDR3 runs to 15 residues. The CDR3, as DNA: TGCAGTGCTAGAGTTCCTATCGGGACGTTCAATGAGCAGTTCTTC. Its translation: CSARVPIGTFNEQFF.

This clonotype was detected a few times. V and J are TRBV28 and TRBJ1-4, with a possible D match to TRBD1 (5 bases). Germline V gives CDR1 MDHEN, CDR2 SYDVKM. V lost 4 bases and J lost 1, with 7 bases in between. This CDR3 contains 14 residues. In DNA, the CDR3 is TGTGCCAGCAGTTCGCAGGGAACTAATGAAAAACTGTTTTTT. Its translation is CASSSQGTNEKLFF.

V and J are TRBV28 and TRBJ1-1, with a tentative D call TRBD1 (5 bases). V was shortened by 6 bases and J by 1 base, with 12 bases between the two germline ends. This CDR3 comprises 14 residues. CDR1 and CDR2 from the germline V gene are MDHEN and SYDVKM. CDR3 sequence: CASSEPGTNTEAFF. CDR3 coding DNA: TGTGCCAGCAGCGAACCGGGGACGAACACTGAAGCTTTCTTT.

A few counts support this clonotype. This chain joins TRBV7-2 and TRBJ1-5; D gene unclear. Per germline, CDR1 SGHTA and CDR2 FQGNSA. Trimming took 3 bases from V and 6 from J, leaving 15 bases between them. CDR3 size: 15 residues. The chain's CDR3 is CASSFDGRRGQPQHF. For the CDR3, the DNA is TGTGCCAGCAGCTTTGACGGTCGTAGAGGTCAGCCCCAGCATTTT.

In DNA form, the CDR3 reads TGCAGCGTTGAAGGCACACTAGCGGTCTCCTACAATGAGCAGTTCTTC. Translated: CSVEGTLAVSYNEQFF. This chain uses TRBV29-1 with TRBJ2-1; 8 bases fit TRBD2. From germline, CDR1 is SQVTM and CDR2 ANQGSEA. The ends lost 1 base at V and 0 bases at J; junction bases unmatched: 5. CDR3 size: 16 residues.

The V call is TRBV23-1, the J call TRBJ2-7; D call uncertain. TRBV23-1 has ORF status, its function being uncertain. The ends were cut back, 2 bases at V and 1 base at J, with 21 bases in the middle. The CDR3 contains 18 residues. The CDR3 DNA follows: TGCGCCAGCAGTCAAAATCGAGCCCCACACGAACCATCCTACGAGCAGTACTTC. It specifies CASSQNRAPHEPSYEQYF.

This clonotype was seen a handful of times. The gene calls are TRBV7-2 and TRBJ1-3; D is unclear. Germline assignment: CDR1 SGHTA and CDR2 FQGNSA. The length of the CDR3 is 15 residues. The germline V and J ends were trimmed by 1 base and 7 bases, with 14 bases remaining between them. The CDR3 DNA follows: TGTGCCAGCAGCTTAGGGCTTCAGGTGGGGAACACCATATATTTT. This gives the protein CASSLGLQVGNTIYF.

A few counts support this clonotype. This chain links TRBV7-8 with TRBJ2-7; 10 bases are a match to TRBD1. The germline CDR1 and CDR2 sequences are SGHVS and FQNEAQ. CDR3 length: 15 residues. The junction had 9 bases not matched to a gene; V was cut back by 4 bases and J by 6 bases. In nucleotides, the CDR3 is TGTGCCAGCAGCTACCCCGGGACAGGGGAGGTCGAGCAGTACTTC. Its translation: CASSYPGTGEVEQYF. The whole variable domain, filled in from reference TRBV7-8 and TRBJ2-7, reads GAGVSQSPRYKVAKRGQDVALRCDPISGHVSLFWYQQALGQGPEFLTYFQNEAQLDKSGLPSDRFFAERPEGSVSTLKIQRTQQEDSAVYLCASSYPGTGEVEQYFGPGTRLTVT.

This clonotype was seen once. The final CDR3 position lacks the conserved phenylalanine or tryptophan, pointing to a likely read error. The limits of the CDR3 on the DNA are not certain, so only TCRdb's listed CDR3 is given. V is TRBV6-2 or TRBV6-3 and J is TRBJ2-1. Germline V gives CDR1 MNHEY, CDR2 SVGEGT. Ends included, the CDR3 has 12 residues. The CDR3 here is CASSPDNAIGFL.

The chain employs TRBV4-1 and TRBJ2-1, with 9 nucleotides matching TRBD1. V gave up 6 bases and J gave up 9 bases; unmatched junction bases: 6. The length of the CDR3 is 13 residues. From germline, CDR1 is MGHRA and CDR2 YSYEKL. In DNA form, the CDR3 reads TGCGCCAGCAGTCGGACAGGGGTTTTTGAGCAGTTCTTC. Translating gives CASSRTGVFEQFF.

This chain connects TRBV7-9 to TRBJ1-5, with D possibly TRBD1 on 6 matching bases. CDR3 size: 15 residues. Trimming took 6 bases from V and 0 from J, leaving 12 bases between them. Germline V lookup: CDR1 SEHNR, CDR2 FQNEAQ (reference sequence). The CDR3 region has the DNA TGTGCCAGCAGTAGTTACAGGGATAGCAATCAGCCCCAGCATTTT. Amino acids: CASSSYRDSNQPQHF.

This clonotype was seen more than once but under ten times. CDR3 sequence reads: CATLRTGVNYGYTF. In DNA form, the CDR3 reads TGTGCCACTCTACGGACGGGCGTGAACTATGGCTACACCTTC. This sequence joins TRBV2 and TRBJ1-2; D unclear. Trimming left V 10 bases short and J 2 bases short, with 17 bases between. From germline, CDR1 is SNHLY and CDR2 FYNNEI. The CDR3 runs to 14 residues.

This clonotype was observed once. The V call is TRBV6-8, the J call TRBJ1-2, with 7 positions matching TRBD1. The CDR3 is 14 residues long. Germline CDR1 MNHGY, CDR2 SAAAGT. With 2 bases clipped from V and 2 bases from J, the junction kept 2 bases outside the gene matches. CDR3 sequence: CASSYRGQNYGYTF. In DNA, the CDR3 is TGTGCCAGCAGTTACCGGGGACAGAACTATGGCTACACCTTC.

J is TRBJ1-6 and V is TRBV15, with D perhaps TRBD1 (6 bases). This CDR3 region has 16 residues. CDR1 is LNHNV, CDR2 YYDKDF, per germline (reference sequence). V was trimmed by 2 bases and J by 8 bases, leaving 16 bases between them. CDR3: CATSRLPGTTDSPLHF. In nucleotides, the CDR3 is TGTGCCACCAGCAGACTACCCGGGACAACCGATTCACCCCTCCACTTT. The full variable domain, its missing parts supplied by reference TRBV15 and TRBJ1-6, is DAMVIQNPRYQVTQFGKPVTLSCSQTLNHNVMYWYQQKSSQAPKLLFHYYDKDFNNEADTPDNFQSRRPNTSFCFLDIRSPGLGDTAMYLCATSRLPGTTDSPLHFGNGTRLTVT.

Here the CDR3 DNA reads TGTGCCAGCAGCCATGGAGAACATCGGCCCCAGCATTTT. Protein product: CASSHGEHRPQHF. The chain uses TRBV7-2 and TRBJ1-5; the D is unclear. In germline, CDR1 is SGHTA, CDR2 FQGNSA. The CDR3 is 13 residues long. V was pared by 5 bases and J by 9 bases, with 14 bases between.

This clonotype has a count of ten or more. This sequence joins TRBV7-2 and TRBJ2-3; D gene uncertain. This CDR3 spans 12 amino acids. Germline CDR1 and CDR2: SGHTA and FQGNSA. Trimming stripped 6 bases from V and 6 bases from J, with 10 bases between. CDR3 nucleotide sequence: TGTGCCAGCAGTTTTAGTCGGGATACGCAGTATTTT. Translating it yields CASSFSRDTQYF. Using reference TRBV7-2 and TRBJ2-3 for the parts outside the CDR3, the full variable domain is GAGVSQSPSNKVTEKGKDVELRCDPISGHTALYWYRQSLGQGLEFLIYFQGNSAPDKSGLPSDRFSAERTGGSVSTLTIQRTQQEDSAVYLCASSFSRDTQYFGPGTRLTVL.

Points on this clonotype: As the CDR3 is not closed by the conserved phenylalanine or tryptophan, this likely results from a read error. The limits of the CDR3 on the DNA are not certain, so only TCRdb's listed CDR3 is given. The V call is TRBV6-1, the J call TRBJ2-3; TRBD2, the table's D call, lacks a check against the DNA. From its first to its last residue, the CDR3 has 12 amino acids. CDR1 MNHNS and CDR2 SASEGT come from the germline V gene. This chain's CDR3 is CASSEAGRAEIS.

This clonotype came up a few times. The chain employs TRBV7-4 and TRBJ2-3; TRBD2 aligns across 12 bases. CDR1 is SGHVT, CDR2 SQSDAQ, per germline. CDR3 length: 16 residues. With V trimmed by 5 bases and J by 3 bases, 6 bases remained unmatched. The CDR3 loop reads CASSLPTSGRTDTQYF. CDR3 sequence (DNA): TGTGCCAGCAGCCTACCGACTAGCGGGAGAACAGATACGCAGTATTTT.

This clonotype was observed a handful of times. The chain employs TRBV27 and TRBJ1-1; D gene uncertain. V lost 6 bases and J lost 2, with 10 bases in between. The CDR3 is 13 residues long. Germline loops: CDR1 MNHEY, CDR2 SMNVEV (reference sequence). CDR3 protein: CASRIGRNTEAFF. As DNA, the CDR3 is TGTGCCAGCAGGATCGGACGAAACACTGAAGCTTTCTTT.

The gene calls are TRBV6-2 or TRBV6-3 and TRBJ1-1; a possible D gene is TRBD1 (5 bases). The CDR3 is made up of 14 amino acids. Germline V gives CDR1 MNHEY, CDR2 SVGEGT. Trimming pared 2 bases from V and 11 bases from J, leaving 18 bases between. CDR3 loop: CASSYRPQAGWAFF. The CDR3 coding sequence is TGTGCCAGCAGTTACCGGCCACAGGCCGGTTGGGCTTTCTTT.

The CDR3 region is CAGLTVETQYF. The CDR3 region has the DNA TGTGCCGGGCTGACTGTAGAGACCCAGTACTTC. This sequence joins TRBV2 and TRBJ2-5; D remains unclear. Germline lookup yields CDR1 SNHLY and CDR2 FYNNEI. Trimming pared 11 bases from V and 4 bases from J, leaving 11 bases between. This CDR3 has 11 amino acids.

Here the CDR3 DNA reads TGTGCCAGCAGCACACCGATTCGAACAGGGGATAACACTGAAGCTTTCTTT. It encodes CASSTPIRTGDNTEAFF. V and J are TRBV7-9 and TRBJ1-1; the match to TRBD1 covers 7 bases. Per the germline V gene, CDR1 is SEHNR and CDR2 is FQNEAQ (reference sequence). The trim removed 5 bases at V and 2 bases at J, leaving 14 bases unmatched. The CDR3 consists of 17 residues.

This clonotype appeared a single time. The chain joins TRBV27 to TRBJ1-6, with D possibly TRBD1 on 6 matching bases. Per germline, CDR1 MNHEY and CDR2 SMNVEV (reference sequence). Trimming left V 4 bases short and J 7 bases short, with 11 bases between. The CDR3 extends over 14 amino acids. CDR3 sequence reads: CASSSTGTNSPLHF. The CDR3 region has the DNA TGTGCCAGCAGTTCTACAGGGACCAATTCACCCCTCCACTTT.

The CDR3 loop is CASSLGGVQGVYEQYF. As DNA, the CDR3 is TGTGCCAGCAGCTTAGGAGGTGTTCAGGGGGTCTACGAGCAGTACTTC. The V call is TRBV11-2, the J call TRBJ2-7; TRBD1 matches 7 bases. After removal of 1 base from V and 3 bases from J, the junction contained 9 bases not matched to a gene. Germline values: CDR1 SGHAT, CDR2 FQNNGV. The CDR3 is 16 amino acids. Supplemented by reference TRBV11-2 and TRBJ2-7, the full variable domain reads EAGVAQSPRYKIIEKRQSVAFWCNPISGHATLYWYQQILGQGPKLLIQFQNNGVVDDSQLPKDRFSAERLKGVDSTLKIQPAKLEDSAVYLCASSLGGVQGVYEQYFGPGTRLTVT.

V is TRBV6-1 and J is TRBJ2-7; D is possibly TRBD1 (6 bases). The CDR3 has 14 amino acids. The germline gives CDR1 MNHNS, CDR2 SASEGT. V lost 1 base, J lost 2 bases, and 9 bases lay in between. The CDR3 nucleotides read TGTGCCAGCAGTGAAGAGGACAGAACCTACGAGCAGTACTTC. Protein sequence: CASSEEDRTYEQYF.

The J gene is TRBJ2-1, the V gene TRBV6-6; 9 nucleotides line up with TRBD2. This CDR3 spans 14 amino acids. Trimming at V came to 5 bases and at J to 9 bases, leaving 8 bases not matched to a gene. Germline V gene lookup returns CDR1 MNHNY and CDR2 SVGAGI (reference sequence). Here the CDR3 reads CASSAQRGVIEQFF. The CDR3, as DNA: TGTGCCAGCAGTGCTCAGCGGGGGGTAATTGAGCAGTTCTTC.

This chain links TRBV4-1 with TRBJ2-7, with TRBD1 matching over 8 bases. This CDR3 has 16 amino acids. Germline V gives CDR1 MGHRA, CDR2 YSYEKL. V trimming: 0 bases; J trimming: 1 base; junction bases outside the gene matches: 5. The CDR3 nucleotides are TGCGCCAGCAGCCAAGAACAGACAGGGGTTTCCTACGAGCAGTACTTC. This translates into CASSQEQTGVSYEQYF.

This chain connects TRBV11-2 to TRBJ1-2; D is unresolved. The CDR3 spans 12 residues. Trimming pared 7 bases from V and 7 bases from J, leaving 13 bases between. Germline-derived CDR1 and CDR2 are SGHAT and FQNNGV. As DNA, the CDR3 is TGTGCCAGCAACCACTATAAGCGTGGCTACACCTTC. It encodes CASNHYKRGYTF.